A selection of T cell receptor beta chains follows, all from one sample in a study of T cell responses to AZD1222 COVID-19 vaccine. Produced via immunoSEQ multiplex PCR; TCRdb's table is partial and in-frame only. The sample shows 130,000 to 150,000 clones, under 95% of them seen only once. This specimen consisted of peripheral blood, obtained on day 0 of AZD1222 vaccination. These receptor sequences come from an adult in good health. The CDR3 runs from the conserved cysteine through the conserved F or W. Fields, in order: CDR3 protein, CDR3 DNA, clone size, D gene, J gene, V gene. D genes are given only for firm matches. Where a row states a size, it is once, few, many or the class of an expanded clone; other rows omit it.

cdr3_aa: CASSSQETQYF
cdr3_nt: TGTGCCAGCAGCTCGCAAGAGACCCAGTACTTC
clone_size: .
d_call: .
j_call: TRBJ2-5
v_call: TRBV11-2

cdr3_aa: CATSATGTLGTEAFF
cdr3_nt: TGTGCCACCTCCGCGACAGGCACATTGGGCACTGAAGCTTTCTTT
clone_size: .
d_call: .
j_call: TRBJ1-1
v_call: TRBV10-3

cdr3_aa: CASSQGRNYGYTF
cdr3_nt: TGTGCCAGCAGCCAGGGACGAAACTATGGCTACACCTTC
clone_size: once
d_call: .
j_call: TRBJ1-2
v_call: TRBV6-5

cdr3_aa: CASIRNTEAFF
cdr3_nt: TGTGCCAGCATTAGGAACACTGAAGCTTTCTTT
clone_size: .
d_call: .
j_call: TRBJ1-1
v_call: TRBV28

cdr3_aa: CASSFMGEQFF
cdr3_nt: TGTGCCAGCAGTTTCATGGGAGAGCAGTTCTTC
clone_size: .
d_call: .
j_call: TRBJ2-1
v_call: TRBV2

cdr3_aa: CASSVTVSSYEQYF
cdr3_nt: TGTGCCAGCAGCGTAACGGTGAGCTCCTACGAGCAGTACTTC
clone_size: .
d_call: .
j_call: TRBJ2-7
v_call: TRBV9

cdr3_aa: CASTTRQGEAFF
cdr3_nt: TGTGCCAGCACCACTCGGCAGGGGGAAGCTTTCTTT
clone_size: .
d_call: .
j_call: TRBJ1-1
v_call: TRBV27

cdr3_aa: CASSPPLGLVQQYF
cdr3_nt: TGTGCCAGCTCACCCCCGCTCGGACTAGTTCAGCAGTACTTC
clone_size: .
d_call: TRBD2
j_call: TRBJ2-7
v_call: TRBV18

cdr3_aa: CASKGVRGNTIYF
cdr3_nt: TGTGCCAGTAAGGGGGTCCGTGGAAACACCATATATTTT
clone_size: once
d_call: .
j_call: TRBJ1-3
v_call: TRBV7-6

cdr3_aa: CASSSGQTNTEAFF
cdr3_nt: TGTGCCAGCAGCTCCGGACAGACCAACACTGAAGCTTTCTTT
clone_size: .
d_call: .
j_call: TRBJ1-1
v_call: TRBV7-9

cdr3_aa: CATDQATYSYNSPLHF
cdr3_nt: TGTGCCACCGACCAGGCGACCTACTCCTATAATTCACCCCTCCACTTT
clone_size: .
d_call: .
j_call: TRBJ1-6
v_call: TRBV28

cdr3_aa: CASSPDGLGYNEQFF
cdr3_nt: TGTGCCAGCAGTCCCGACGGGTTGGGGTACAATGAGCAGTTCTTC
clone_size: once
d_call: .
j_call: TRBJ2-1
v_call: TRBV5-4

cdr3_aa: CASSPRTESNTEAFF
cdr3_nt: TGCGCCAGCAGCCCCAGGACGGAATCGAACACTGAAGCTTTCTTT
clone_size: few
d_call: .
j_call: TRBJ1-1
v_call: TRBV4-1

cdr3_aa: CASSLDGRSNTGELFF
cdr3_nt: TGCGCCAGCAGCTTGGATGGCAGGTCGAACACCGGGGAGCTGTTTTTT
clone_size: few
d_call: .
j_call: TRBJ2-2
v_call: TRBV5-1

cdr3_aa: CASSILSPGQALHYGYTF
cdr3_nt: TGTGCCAGTAGTATCCTAAGCCCGGGACAGGCCCTCCACTATGGCTACACCTTC
clone_size: .
d_call: TRBD1
j_call: TRBJ1-2
v_call: TRBV19

cdr3_aa: CASSYSADGANYGYTF
cdr3_nt: TGTGCCAGCAGTTACTCCGCGGACGGAGCTAACTATGGCTACACCTTC
clone_size: .
d_call: .
j_call: TRBJ1-2
v_call: TRBV6-5

cdr3_aa: CASSPAVDYGYTF
cdr3_nt: TGTGCCAGCAGTCCCGCGGTAGACTATGGCTACACCTTC
clone_size: .
d_call: .
j_call: TRBJ1-2
v_call: TRBV28

cdr3_aa: CASSQGHGGTGELFF
cdr3_nt: TGCGCCAGCAGCCAGGGACACGGAGGCACCGGGGAGCTGTTTTTT
clone_size: .
d_call: .
j_call: TRBJ2-2
v_call: TRBV4-1

cdr3_aa: CASSQEEGGSTDTQYF
cdr3_nt: TGCGCCAGCAGCCAAGAGGAGGGCGGGAGCACAGATACGCAGTATTTT
clone_size: .
d_call: .
j_call: TRBJ2-3
v_call: TRBV4-3

cdr3_aa: CASSFSVGGTEAFF
cdr3_nt: TGTGCCAGCAGTTTTTCGGTAGGAGGCACTGAAGCTTTCTTT
clone_size: .
d_call: .
j_call: TRBJ1-1
v_call: TRBV27

cdr3_aa: CASSFEYRGEYF
cdr3_nt: TGTGCCAGCAGTTTTGAGTATAGGGGGGAGTACTTC
clone_size: once
d_call: .
j_call: TRBJ2-7
v_call: TRBV28

cdr3_aa: CASSLTIGVGQPYEQYF
cdr3_nt: TGTGCCAGCAGCTTAACAATAGGCGTAGGACAGCCCTACGAGCAGTACTTC
clone_size: .
d_call: .
j_call: TRBJ2-7
v_call: TRBV7-9

cdr3_aa: CASSPASGRAISYEQYF
cdr3_nt: TGTGCCAGCAGTCCGGCGAGCGGGAGGGCGATATCCTACGAGCAGTACTTC
clone_size: once
d_call: TRBD2
j_call: TRBJ2-7
v_call: TRBV6-2/TRBV6-3

cdr3_aa: CASSPLSGSLAGGFHEQYF
cdr3_nt: TGTGCCAGCTCACCGCTTAGCGGGAGCTTAGCGGGGGGATTCCACGAGCAGTACTTC
clone_size: .
d_call: TRBD2
j_call: TRBJ2-7
v_call: TRBV18

cdr3_aa: CASSFSGITITDTQYF
cdr3_nt: TGTGCCAGCAGTTTTTCCGGGATAACCATCACAGATACGCAGTATTTT
clone_size: .
d_call: .
j_call: TRBJ2-3
v_call: TRBV27

cdr3_aa: CASSQDRTGGFDGELFF
cdr3_nt: TGTGCCAGCAGCCAAGATAGGACAGGGGGATTTGACGGGGAGCTGTTTTTT
clone_size: .
d_call: TRBD1
j_call: TRBJ2-2
v_call: TRBV3-1/TRBV3-2

cdr3_aa: CASSDKVGELFF
cdr3_nt: TGCGCCAGCAGTGACAAGGTCGGGGAGCTGTTTTTT
clone_size: .
d_call: .
j_call: TRBJ2-2
v_call: TRBV10-1

cdr3_aa: CASTSLGARAEAPTGELFF
cdr3_nt: TGTGCCAGTACCTCCCTAGGCGCCAGGGCTGAAGCACCCACCGGGGAGCTGTTTTTT
clone_size: .
d_call: .
j_call: TRBJ2-2
v_call: TRBV19

cdr3_aa: CASSLVSLGANVLTF
cdr3_nt: TGTGCCAGCAGCTTAGTAAGTCTAGGGGCCAACGTCCTGACTTTC
clone_size: .
d_call: .
j_call: TRBJ2-6
v_call: TRBV7-9

cdr3_aa: CATSDFRGRATDTQYF
cdr3_nt: TGTGCCACCAGTGATTTCCGTGGGAGGGCCACAGATACGCAGTATTTT
clone_size: .
d_call: TRBD2
j_call: TRBJ2-3
v_call: TRBV24-1

cdr3_aa: CASSLRGDEQYF
cdr3_nt: TGCGCCAGCAGCTTACGGGGAGACGAGCAGTACTTC
clone_size: .
d_call: .
j_call: TRBJ2-7
v_call: TRBV5-1

cdr3_aa: CASSLMSGNTDTQYF
cdr3_nt: TGTGCCAGCAGTTTAATGTCAGGGAACACAGATACGCAGTATTTT
clone_size: .
d_call: .
j_call: TRBJ2-3
v_call: TRBV27

cdr3_aa: CASRALRASDTQYF
cdr3_nt: TGTGCCAGTAGGGCCCTCCGGGCGTCAGATACGCAGTATTTT
clone_size: .
d_call: .
j_call: TRBJ2-3
v_call: TRBV19

cdr3_aa: CASSVVVGELFF
cdr3_nt: TGTGCCAGCAGTGTGGTGGTCGGGGAGCTGTTTTTT
clone_size: .
d_call: .
j_call: TRBJ2-2
v_call: TRBV5-5

cdr3_aa: CASSIGIVAALHTGEQFF
cdr3_nt: TGTGCCAGTAGTATAGGGATAGTTGCGGCACTCCACACAGGTGAGCAGTTCTTC
clone_size: once
d_call: .
j_call: TRBJ2-1
v_call: TRBV19

cdr3_aa: CASRLAVGRVNQPQHF
cdr3_nt: TGTGCAAGTCGCTTAGCGGTTGGGAGAGTCAATCAGCCCCAGCATTTT
clone_size: .
d_call: .
j_call: TRBJ1-5
v_call: TRBV12-2

cdr3_aa: CASSSGQPNEKLFF
cdr3_nt: TGCGCCAGCAGCTCGGGACAGCCTAATGAAAAACTGTTTTTT
clone_size: .
d_call: TRBD1
j_call: TRBJ1-4
v_call: TRBV5-1

cdr3_aa: CASSNSGTTLNEQFF
cdr3_nt: TGTGCCAGCAGCAATTCCGGGACTACACTCAATGAGCAGTTCTTC
clone_size: .
d_call: TRBD2
j_call: TRBJ2-1
v_call: TRBV6-6

cdr3_aa: CATDGTGDRSYYGYTF
cdr3_nt: TGTGCCACCGATGGGACAGGGGATAGGAGTTACTATGGCTACACCTTC
clone_size: .
d_call: TRBD1
j_call: TRBJ1-2
v_call: TRBV2

cdr3_aa: CATSDRDRYQPQHF
cdr3_nt: TGTGCCACCAGTGACAGGGACAGATATCAGCCCCAGCATTTT
clone_size: .
d_call: TRBD1
j_call: TRBJ1-5
v_call: TRBV24-1

cdr3_aa: CASSIVFRRANEKLFF
cdr3_nt: TGTGCCAGTAGTATAGTCTTCCGGCGGGCGAATGAAAAACTGTTTTTT
clone_size: once
d_call: .
j_call: TRBJ1-4
v_call: TRBV19

cdr3_aa: CASSMRNNQPQHF
cdr3_nt: TGTGCCAGTAGTATGAGGAACAATCAGCCCCAGCATTTT
clone_size: .
d_call: .
j_call: TRBJ1-5
v_call: TRBV19

cdr3_aa: CASSIVWPTYEQYF
cdr3_nt: TGTGCCAGCAGCATAGTGTGGCCTACCTACGAGCAGTACTTC
clone_size: few
d_call: .
j_call: TRBJ2-7
v_call: TRBV28

cdr3_aa: CATSEFGELFF
cdr3_nt: TGTGCCACCAGTGAATTCGGGGAGCTGTTTTTT
clone_size: .
d_call: .
j_call: TRBJ2-2
v_call: TRBV24-1

cdr3_aa: CASIPALSGNTIYF
cdr3_nt: TGTGCCAGCATCCCGGCCCTCTCTGGAAACACCATATATTTT
clone_size: once
d_call: .
j_call: TRBJ1-3
v_call: TRBV28

cdr3_aa: CASSRTGGYGYTF
cdr3_nt: TGTGCCAGCAGTCGGACAGGGGGATATGGCTACACCTTC
clone_size: .
d_call: TRBD1
j_call: TRBJ1-2
v_call: TRBV28

cdr3_aa: CASSSSRYTSSGANVLTF
cdr3_nt: TGTGCCAGCAGTTCATCCCGGTACACTAGCTCTGGGGCCAACGTCCTGACTTTC
clone_size: .
d_call: .
j_call: TRBJ2-6
v_call: TRBV6-2/TRBV6-3